Sequencing of this TCR beta chain was carried out in a study of neurological immune-mediated disorders (dated by TCRdb to between 2019 and 2020). For context, the study as a whole: Among the roughly 34 multiple sclerosis patients, relapsing-remitting MS was present in some 31 and secondary progressive MS was present in 3. Peripheral blood TCR-beta repertoires from HTLV-I-associated myelopathy (HAM/TSP) patients, multiple sclerosis patients and healthy controls were compared by UMI-based sequencing. Longitudinal samples, technical triplicates and paired sorted CD4+ and CD8+ T-cell subsets, alongside PBMC samples, were included among the roughly 100 TCR-beta libraries. The cohort was made up of 68 subjects, consisting of roughly 15 HAM/TSP patients, about 34 multiple sclerosis patients and around 20 healthy controls. Paper-wide results and their limitations: In a phylogenetic analysis, the repertoires of 18 out of 34 MS patients fell into a single cluster of related CDR3 sequences, pointing to a possible signature at the repertoire level. The MS cluster showed no association with clinical or MRI features, and the authors stated that larger cohorts are needed. Across subjects, expanded clones never shared an identical CDR3 amino acid sequence, which suggests that the TCR-beta repertoires in every group were private. TCR clonal expansion was highest in HAM/TSP patients and lowest in MS patients, with MS patients falling below even healthy controls.

This clonotype was detected many times. The antigen it recognizes is unknown. Nothing much larger sits one base from this clone, and base qualities are not available. Libraries from unsorted PBMCs were made from 2 million PBMCs kept in RNAlater at -80 degrees C until RNA extraction. Multiple sclerosis patients were enrolled in a US clinical protocol under which disease progression was evaluated by magnetic resonance imaging. Peripheral blood was subjected to Ficoll-Hypaque density gradient centrifugation to isolate PBMCs, which were then cryopreserved in liquid nitrogen. cDNA synthesis used template-switch 5'RACE with a primer carrying a 10-nucleotide random unique molecular identifier tagging each TCR transcript. Each sequencing run produced over 160 million TCR-beta sequences covering 15-18 subjects. The RNeasy kit was used for extraction of total RNA. Using the KAPA Real-time Library Amplification kit, TCR-beta VDJ regions were amplified with primers for the TCR constant region and the 5'RACE anchor. A first PCR added sample indexes and Illumina adaptors, after which a second PCR increased the library yield. After purification with Ampure beads, the TCR product of roughly 650 bp was size-selected on a 2% E-gel SizeSelection system. Before pooling, library quality was checked on a Bioanalyzer, concentration was measured with Qubit, and libraries were quantified with the Kapa Library Quantification kit. Libraries were sequenced paired-end 2 x 150 bp on an Illumina HiSeq 2500. To increase sequence diversity, roughly 25-31% phiX was spiked into each library pool. The paper's processing steps were these. The quality-filtered reads were processed with the UMI-based MiGEC pipeline, whose error correction step removed more than 80% of the raw TCR sequences. IMGT germline references were used for alignment of VDJ genes, and clonotypes were defined by a unique CDR3 amino acid sequence together with V-J genes. Clonal expansion, Shannon diversity and CDR3 relatedness (CalcPairwiseDistances, ClusterSamples) were evaluated with VDJtools, and phylogenetic trees were built with CLCbio workbench. Clones with at least 8 unique UMIs were defined as expanded, with this threshold being based on coefficient-of-variation modelling across technical triplicates. The public reads were run again by TCRdb, first through fastp at Q25 and then through MiXCR, and only productive beta chains were kept. All rows with the same CDR3 protein become a single entry with the most common DNA and genes. These V and J calls derive from TCRdb rather than the authors' analysis. This sample gives about 95,000 distinct CDR3 sequences in total; 3.5% to 4% of them show up just once. 6% of the sample is taken by the ten largest.

CDR1 is given as SGHRS and CDR2 as YFSETQ, both from the germline V gene. Cut back by 4 bases and 3 bases, the V and J ends lie 10 bases apart. Its CDR3 holds 13 amino acids, cysteine through phenylalanine. The only DNA kept is the CDR3, 39 bases in frame from the first base. The clonotype was recovered from a woman aged 18-30 years with multiple sclerosis. Specimen: PBMCs. The V gene is TRBV5-1 and the J gene is TRBJ1-2, with a weak D call of TRBD1 (5 bases match). The base sequence is TGCGCCAGCAGCCCGGCGGGGGACTATGGCTACACCTTC. It is translated as CASSPAGDYGYTF.